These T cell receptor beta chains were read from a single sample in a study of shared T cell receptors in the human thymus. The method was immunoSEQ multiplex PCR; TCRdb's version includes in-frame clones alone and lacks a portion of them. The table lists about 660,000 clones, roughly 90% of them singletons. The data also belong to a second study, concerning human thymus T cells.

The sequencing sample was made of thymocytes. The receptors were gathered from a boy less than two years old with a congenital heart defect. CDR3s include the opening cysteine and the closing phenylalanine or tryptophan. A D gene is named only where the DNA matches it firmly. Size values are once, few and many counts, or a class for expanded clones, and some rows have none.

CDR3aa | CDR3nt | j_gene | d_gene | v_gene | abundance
CAISGTSGTYEQYF | TGTGCCATCAGCGGGACTAGCGGGACCTACGAGCAGTACTTC | TRBJ2-7 | TRBD2 | TRBV10-3 | -
CASSLASGPVLDSYEQYF | TGTGCCAGCAGCTTAGCTAGCGGTCCCGTGCTCGATTCCTACGAGCAGTACTTC | TRBJ2-7 | - | TRBV7-9 | few
CASSLGQGFYEQYF | TGCGCCAGCAGCCTTGGGCAGGGGTTTTACGAGCAGTACTTC | TRBJ2-7 | - | TRBV4-3 | once
CATEGDTGELFF | TGTGCCACCGAGGGGGACACCGGGGAGCTGTTTTTT | TRBJ2-2 | - | TRBV6-4 | once
CAISWDRGDYEQYF | TGTGCCATCAGTTGGGACAGGGGAGATTACGAGCAGTACTTC | TRBJ2-7 | TRBD1 | TRBV10-3 | once
CASSQEGPGLARNIQYF | TGCGCCAGCAGCCAAGAGGGGCCTGGACTAGCCCGGAACATTCAGTACTTC | TRBJ2-4 | TRBD2 | TRBV4-1 | once
CASSQEYSNQPQHF | TGTGCCAGCAGCCAAGAGTATAGCAATCAGCCCCAGCATTTT | TRBJ1-5 | - | TRBV16 | once
CASSLLEGAGETQYF | TGCGCCAGCAGCCTCCTAGAGGGGGCGGGGGAGACCCAGTACTTC | TRBJ2-5 | - | TRBV4-1 | -
CASSRALAGAGYGANVLTF | TGTGCCAGTAGTAGGGCACTAGCGGGAGCGGGCTATGGGGCCAACGTCCTGACTTTC | TRBJ2-6 | TRBD2 | TRBV19 | -
CSVRQGNEKLFF | TGCAGCGTTCGCCAGGGGAATGAAAAACTGTTTTTT | TRBJ1-4 | - | TRBV29-1 | -
CASSPTRPWGSGRALGEQFF | TGTGCCAGTAGCCCAACAAGACCATGGGGTAGCGGGAGGGCTTTGGGTGAGCAGTTCTTC | TRBJ2-1 | TRBD2 | TRBV19 | once
CSANGGTEQFF | TGCAGTGCTAACGGGGGGACTGAGCAGTTCTTC | TRBJ2-1 | TRBD2 | TRBV20-1 | -
CASSPGGGTPGETQYF | TGTGCCAGCAGCCCGGGCGGGGGGACACCAGGGGAGACCCAGTACTTC | TRBJ2-5 | TRBD2 | TRBV11-3 | -
CASSLEWREASYEQYF | TGTGCCAGCAGCTTAGAGTGGCGGGAGGCCTCCTACGAGCAGTACTTC | TRBJ2-7 | TRBD2 | TRBV7-8 | few
CSVPTGIF | TGCAGTGTCCCAACAGGGATCTTC | TRBJ2-7 | - | TRBV20-1 | -
CASSMGSPVGSRYNEQFF | TGTGCCAGTAGTATGGGCTCCCCAGTCGGGAGTCGATACAATGAGCAGTTCTTC | TRBJ2-1 | - | TRBV19 | -
CASSQPQGGRLNEKLFF | TGCGCCAGCAGCCAACCACAGGGAGGGAGACTTAATGAAAAACTGTTTTTT | TRBJ1-4 | - | TRBV4-1 | -
CASTNKTMDRGLGDTQYF | TGTGCCAGCACCAACAAGACGATGGACAGGGGGCTGGGAGATACGCAGTATTTT | TRBJ2-3 | TRBD1 | TRBV25-1 | -
CATSRVGGRRDNQPQHF | TGTGCCACCAGCAGAGTGGGGGGGCGGAGAGACAATCAGCCCCAGCATTTT | TRBJ1-5 | - | TRBV15 | -
CASSLDGELARNEQFF | TGTGCCAGCAGTTTAGATGGGGAACTAGCGAGGAATGAGCAGTTCTTC | TRBJ2-1 | TRBD2 | TRBV28 | -
CASSYPTRGRSYEQFF | TGTGCCAGCAGCTACCCGACCCGCGGGAGAAGCTATGAGCAGTTCTTC | TRBJ2-1 | TRBD2 | TRBV5-4 | -
CATSRGRDRGPYEQYF | TGTGCCACCAGCAGAGGCCGGGACAGGGGGCCCTACGAGCAGTACTTC | TRBJ2-7 | TRBD1 | TRBV15 | -
CAGPWGPSNTGELFF | TGTGCCGGGCCGTGGGGGCCATCGAACACCGGGGAGCTGTTTTTT | TRBJ2-2 | - | TRBV30 | -
CASSIPGEEQYF | TGTGCCAGTAGTATACCGGGGGAAGAGCAGTACTTC | TRBJ2-7 | - | TRBV19 | few
CASSIRRGGQPQHF | TGTGCCAGTAGTATAAGGAGGGGCGGGCAGCCCCAGCATTTT | TRBJ1-5 | - | TRBV19 | -
CASRPPTGLSGNTIYF | TGTGCCAGCAGGCCCCCTACAGGCCTCTCTGGAAACACCATATATTTT | TRBJ1-3 | - | TRBV2 | -
CASSYRGGQPQHF | TGTGCCAGCAGCTACAGGGGGGGACAGCCCCAGCATTTT | TRBJ1-5 | TRBD1 | TRBV5-6 | -
CAWSVRLAFGETQYF | TGTGCCTGGAGTGTTAGGCTAGCGTTTGGGGAGACCCAGTACTTC | TRBJ2-5 | - | TRBV30 | -
CASSYPRSSGNTIYF | TGTGCCAGCAGTTATCCCCGGAGCTCTGGAAACACCATATATTTT | TRBJ1-3 | - | TRBV28 | once
CATSRDQVLAGDLLVYEQYF | TGTGCCACCAGCAGAGATCAAGTCCTAGCGGGAGATCTCTTAGTTTACGAGCAGTACTTC | TRBJ2-7 | TRBD2 | TRBV15 | once
CAVGSGRAYEQYF | TGTGCCGTGGGGAGCGGGAGGGCCTACGAGCAGTACTTC | TRBJ2-7 | TRBD2 | TRBV6-1 | -
CATRNPDRANTGELFF | TGTGCCACCAGGAACCCCGACAGGGCGAACACCGGGGAGCTGTTTTTT | TRBJ2-2 | TRBD1 | TRBV15 | -
CASSLTRREPYNEQFF | TGCGCCAGCAGCTTAACTCGTCGGGAGCCATACAATGAGCAGTTCTTC | TRBJ2-1 | - | TRBV5-1 | few
CASSPLKGTGTSGREQYF | TGCGCCAGCAGCCCCCTTAAGGGGACCGGGACTAGCGGGAGGGAGCAGTACTTC | TRBJ2-7 | TRBD2 | TRBV4-1 | -
CASSLCGRRGLNIQYF | TGTGCCAGCAGTTTATGCGGGAGGAGGGGCTTAAACATTCAGTACTTC | TRBJ2-4 | TRBD2 | TRBV28 | -
CASSLAKTGQRILYGYTF | TGTGCTAGCAGCTTAGCGAAAACCGGACAGCGGATACTCTATGGCTACACCTTC | TRBJ1-2 | - | TRBV7-7 | -
CASAGQGYEQYF | TGTGCCAGCGCCGGACAGGGCTACGAGCAGTACTTC | TRBJ2-7 | TRBD1 | TRBV27 | -
CASSTYRDSHSYEQYF | TGTGCCAGCAGTACCTACCGGGACAGTCACTCCTACGAGCAGTACTTC | TRBJ2-7 | TRBD1 | TRBV28 | -
CASSIPSRQGRSYNEQFF | TGTGCCAGTAGTATCCCCTCGAGACAGGGACGGTCCTACAATGAGCAGTTCTTC | TRBJ2-1 | TRBD1 | TRBV19 | -
CASSPRTGEWQYF | TGTGCCAGCAGTCCACGGACAGGGGAATGGCAGTACTTC | TRBJ2-7 | TRBD1 | TRBV27 | -
CASWRQGMNTEAFF | TGTGCCAGTTGGCGACAGGGGATGAACACTGAAGCTTTCTTT | TRBJ1-1 | TRBD1 | TRBV6-6 | -